This entry lists 23 T cell receptor beta chains sequenced from one sample in a study of T cells in Graves' hyperthyroidism and ophthalmopathy. TCR beta CDR3 region amplification was performed from RNA transcripts. Initially, a first-round RT-PCR of the TCR CDR3 employed the HTBI primer set. Via MiXCR, TCRdb re-called the multiplex PCR reads, giving one row per CDR3 protein. The data contain approximately 380,000 distinct CDR3 sequences, about 19% of them singletons. The sample taken for sequencing was blood. These receptors all come from a woman younger than 30 with Graves' hyperthyroidism.

This clonotype was counted at least ten times. The chain recombines TRBV28 with TRBJ1-1; D perhaps matches TRBD1 (5 bases). The ends were cut back, 5 bases at V and 2 bases at J, with 12 bases in the middle. CDR1 MDHEN and CDR2 SYDVKM come from the germline V gene. The CDR3 length is 14 residues. The CDR3 protein is CASSERGVNTEAFF. The CDR3 DNA sequence: TGTGCCAGCAGTGAACGAGGGGTAAACACTGAAGCTTTCTTT.

The J gene is TRBJ1-3, the V gene TRBV18; D not resolved. CDR1 is KGHSH and CDR2 is LQKENI in the germline V gene. This CDR3 contains 15 residues. The germline V and J ends were trimmed by 3 bases and 0 bases, with 9 bases remaining between them. In DNA, the CDR3 is TGTGCCAGCTCACCCGAAGGCATCTCTGGAAACACCATATATTTT. It specifies CASSPEGISGNTIYF. Full variable domain (outside the CDR3, taken from reference TRBV18 and TRBJ1-3): NAGVMQNPRHLVRRRGQEARLRCSPMKGHSHVYWYRQLPEEGLKFMVYLQKENIIDESGMPKERFSAEFPKEGPSILRIQQVVRGDSAAYFCASSPEGISGNTIYFGEGSWLTVV.

Many counts were recorded for this clonotype. The genes are TRBV5-1 and TRBJ1-5, with D maybe TRBD1 (6 bases). From germline, CDR1 is SGHRS and CDR2 YFSETQ. This CDR3 has 16 amino acids. The V gene lost 0 bases and the J gene lost 7 bases, with 17 bases spanning the gap. The CDR3 coding sequence is TGCGCCAGCAGCTTGGGGGGGGCCACCACCTCCCAGCCCCAGCATTTT. This encodes CASSLGGATTSQPQHF.

The table lists this clonotype with many counts. The chain uses TRBV27 and TRBJ1-5; the match to TRBD1 covers 7 bases. Unmatched junction bases numbered 8, after V lost 6 bases and J lost 6 bases. The CDR3 loop spans 14 amino acids. Germline CDR1 reads MNHEY; CDR2 reads SMNVEV (reference sequence). In DNA form, the CDR3 reads TGTGCCAGCAGCGTGACAGGGACGGCTCAGCCCCAGCATTTT. Its protein product is CASSVTGTAQPQHF.

In its sample, this clonotype was seen many times. This chain joins TRBV12-3 or TRBV12-4 and TRBJ2-7, with 13 nucleotides matching TRBD2. Trimming removed 5 bases from V and 0 bases from J; junction bases left unmatched: 4. The CDR3 extends over 16 amino acids. For the CDR3, the DNA is TGTGCCAGCAGTCACGGGACTAGCGGGACCTCCTACGAGCAGTACTTC. It translates to CASSHGTSGTSYEQYF.

The chain uses TRBV20-1 and TRBJ2-2; 8 bases fit TRBD2. Germline V gene sequence: CDR1 DFQATT, CDR2 SNEGSKA (reference sequence). The length of the CDR3 is 15 residues. With V trimmed by 7 bases and J by 1 base, 8 bases remained unmatched. CDR3 bases: TGCAGTGTCCTAAAAGCGGGGGAGAACACCGGGGAGCTGTTTTTT. Encoded protein: CSVLKAGENTGELFF.

The chain has TRBV6-2 or TRBV6-3 and TRBJ1-1; D remains unclear. Looked up from germline, CDR1 is MNHEY and CDR2 is SVGEGT. CDR3 length: 12 amino acids. Trimming removed 2 bases from V and 7 bases from J, with 8 bases in between. The CDR3 loop reads CASSYMGDEAFF. Here the CDR3 DNA reads TGTGCCAGCAGTTACATGGGAGATGAAGCTTTCTTT.

This chain uses TRBV20-1 with TRBJ2-5; tentatively, D is TRBD1 (6 bases). Germline-derived CDR1 and CDR2 are DFQATT and SNEGSKA (reference sequence). The V and J ends lost 1 base and 1 base respectively, with 13 bases between them. There are 15 residues in the CDR3. The CDR3 region is CSARGARGAQETQYF. The CDR3 DNA follows: TGCAGTGCTAGAGGGGCCAGGGGAGCCCAAGAGACCCAGTACTTC.

This clonotype came up many times. The chain recombines TRBV12-3 or TRBV12-4 with TRBJ1-1; 7 positions agree with TRBD1. The junction had 5 bases not matched to a gene; V was cut back by 3 bases and J by 4 bases. There are 14 residues in the CDR3. In DNA, the CDR3 is TGTGCCAGCAGTTTGGGGGCAGGGGGCACTGAAGCTTTCTTT. Translation: CASSLGAGGTEAFF.

This clonotype was seen many times. This rearrangement joins TRBV6-2 or TRBV6-3 to TRBJ2-7, with 10 bases lining up with TRBD1. The germline V gene has CDR1 MNHEY and CDR2 SVGEGT. The V gene end was trimmed by 2 bases and the J gene end by 4 bases; junction bases not matched to a gene: 11. The CDR3 has 17 amino acids. The CDR3 DNA reads TGTGCCAGCAGTTACGGGGACAGGGGCCCAGGTCTTTACGAGCAGTACTTC. Translating it yields CASSYGDRGPGLYEQYF.

Ten or more counts support this clonotype. The chain has TRBV28 and TRBJ2-7; possibly TRBD2 for D (7 bases). Trimming pared 2 bases from V and 0 bases from J, leaving 11 bases between. Germline CDR1 MDHEN, CDR2 SYDVKM. The CDR3 loop spans 15 amino acids. The CDR3 bases are TGTGCCAGCAGTTTAGCGGGGGCAACCTCCTACGAGCAGTACTTC. Translated: CASSLAGATSYEQYF. Looking up the rest from reference TRBV28 and TRBJ2-7 gives the full variable domain: DVKVTQSSRYLVKRTGEKVFLECVQDMDHENMFWYRQDPGLGLRLIYFSYDVKMKEKGDIPEGYSVSREKKERFSLILESASTNQTSMYLCASSLAGATSYEQYFGPGTRLTVT.

The table lists this clonotype with many counts. This chain joins TRBV2 and TRBJ1-4, with TRBD1 as a possible D gene (5 bases). Trimming shortened V by 6 bases and J by 4 bases, and 12 bases separated the two germline ends. The CDR3 consists of 14 residues. Germline-derived CDR1 and CDR2 are SNHLY and FYNNEI. CDR3 loop: CASSKQELNEKLFF. Written as DNA, the CDR3 is TGTGCCAGCAGCAAACAGGAACTTAATGAAAAACTGTTTTTT.

The CDR3 spells CASSKSWGGQPQHF. The CDR3 DNA reads TGTGCCAGCAGCAAGTCATGGGGGGGTCAGCCCCAGCATTTT. The chain links TRBV6-1 to TRBJ1-5; maybe TRBD1 (5 bases). Germline assignment: CDR1 MNHNS and CDR2 SASEGT. V was clipped by 6 bases and J by 6 bases, with 15 bases between them. The CDR3 spans 14 residues.

This clonotype was recorded many times. The chain carries TRBV28 and TRBJ1-1, with D unclear. Trimming cost V 3 bases and J 5 bases, with 7 bases left between them. Germline-derived CDR1 and CDR2 are MDHEN and SYDVKM. The CDR3 length is 12 residues. The CDR3 protein is CASSLEDTEAFF. The CDR3 DNA sequence: TGTGCCAGCAGTTTGGAGGATACTGAAGCTTTCTTT. The full variable domain, its missing parts supplied by reference TRBV28 and TRBJ1-1, is DVKVTQSSRYLVKRTGEKVFLECVQDMDHENMFWYRQDPGLGLRLIYFSYDVKMKEKGDIPEGYSVSREKKERFSLILESASTNQTSMYLCASSLEDTEAFFGQGTRLTVV.

In its sample, this clonotype was seen many times. V is TRBV5-1 and J is TRBJ1-2; 7 bases align to TRBD1. This CDR3 is 15 amino acids long. Germline values: CDR1 SGHRS, CDR2 YFSETQ. V was clipped by 4 bases and J by 4 bases; unmatched bases: 10. CDR3 sequence reads: CASSLTTGKIYGYTF. The DNA of the CDR3 is TGCGCCAGCAGCCTAACGACAGGGAAGATCTATGGCTACACCTTC.

This clonotype was seen at least ten times. The CDR3 DNA reads TGTGCCAGCAGTTCCCCAAGGCGGTATAGCAATCAGCCCCAGCATTTT. This translates into CASSSPRRYSNQPQHF. The genes are TRBV6-2 or TRBV6-3 and TRBJ1-5; D is unresolved. This CDR3 has 16 amino acids. CDR1 is MNHEY and CDR2 is SVGEGT in the germline V gene. Trimming took off 4 bases at V and 0 bases at J, with 13 bases between the two ends.

The sample holds many counts of this clonotype. This chain links TRBV7-9 with TRBJ1-2, with D uncertain. The CDR3 has 11 amino acids. Germline V gene lookup returns CDR1 SEHNR and CDR2 FQNEAQ (reference sequence). V gave up 10 bases and J gave up 7 bases, with 13 bases separating them. The CDR3 coding sequence is TGTGCCATTCTCGCGTTCCCTGGCTACACCTTC. It specifies CAILAFPGYTF.

In its sample, this clonotype was seen many times. V and J are TRBV4-1 and TRBJ1-2; possibly TRBD1 for D (5 bases). The CDR3 runs 13 residues. V was trimmed by 3 bases and J by 7 bases, leaving 12 bases between them. Germline CDR1 and CDR2: MGHRA and YSYEKL. CDR3: CASSQDEGTGYTF. Written as DNA, the CDR3 is TGCGCCAGCAGCCAGGATGAGGGGACTGGCTACACCTTC.

This clonotype occurred many times. The chain joins TRBV7-3 to TRBJ2-5; perhaps TRBD2 as D (6 bases). The CDR3 is 13 residues long. Trimming stripped 3 bases from V and 5 bases from J, with 10 bases between. The germline gives CDR1 SGHTA, CDR2 FQGTGA. The DNA of the CDR3 is TGTGCCAGCAGCTTTCAGGAGGGGGAGACCCAGTACTTC. Its protein is CASSFQEGETQYF.

This clonotype has ten or more counts. The chain links TRBV6-1 to TRBJ1-2; D is perhaps TRBD1 (6 bases). The CDR3 contains 12 residues. CDR1 is MNHNS, CDR2 SASEGT, per germline. Trimming took off 7 bases at V and 2 bases at J, with 8 bases between the two ends. In DNA form, the CDR3 reads TGTGCCAGCACCAGGGGAAACTATGGCTACACCTTC. Amino acid sequence: CASTRGNYGYTF.

This clonotype appeared many times. The chain has TRBV12-3 or TRBV12-4 and TRBJ1-2; D gene ambiguous. V gave up 6 bases and J gave up 8 bases, with 13 bases separating them. The CDR3 loop spans 12 amino acids. In nucleotides, the CDR3 is TGTGCCAGCAGCATGGCCGGGGAGGGCTACACCTTC. It specifies CASSMAGEGYTF.

The sample holds many counts of this clonotype. The chain recombines TRBV5-1 with TRBJ1-5, with a possible D match to TRBD1 (6 bases). The CDR3 runs to 16 residues. Germline V gene data show CDR1 as SGHRS and CDR2 as YFSETQ. V lost 8 bases and J 4 bases, leaving 22 bases between the germline ends. The CDR3: CASITDGGLGNQPQHF. The CDR3 coding sequence is TGCGCCAGTATTACTGACGGGGGCTTGGGGAATCAGCCCCAGCATTTT. Filled out from reference TRBV5-1 and TRBJ1-5, the complete variable domain reads KAGVTQTPRYLIKTRGQQVTLSCSPISGHRSVSWYQQTPGQGLQFLFEYFSETQRNKGNFPGRFSGRQFSNSRSEMNVSTLELGDSALYLCASITDGGLGNQPQHFGDGTRLSIL.

This clonotype was recorded at least ten times. V usage is TRBV6-1 and J usage is TRBJ2-2; 7 positions agree with TRBD1. CDR3 length: 16 residues. The ends lost 7 bases at V and 4 bases at J; junction bases unmatched: 12. Germline-derived CDR1 and CDR2 are MNHNS and SASEGT. As DNA, the CDR3 is TGTGCCAGCACCCCCGGTGACAGGGAGACCACCGGGGAGCTGTTTTTT. Translated: CASTPGDRETTGELFF.